This T cell receptor (beta chain) came from a study of blood T cell repertoires in COVID-19. Overall study: The study drew acute and convalescent COVID-19 samples from the United States, Italy and Spain. PBMCs, B-cell-depleted T cells, or T cells were the source of the cDNA or gDNA that made up the material.

Using immunoSEQ multiplex PCR, the repertoire was profiled, and TCRdb retains in-frame clones only, with some absent. The profile shows approximately 210,000 clones, over 75% of them singletons. This receptor was identified in a human donor in a cohort sampled during active COVID-19. The sequenced sample was peripheral blood.

CDR3 DNA: TGTGCCAGCAGTCCATGGACAGGGGGTTCCTACGAGCAGTACTTC. This gives the protein CASSPWTGGSYEQYF. This chain joins TRBV27 and TRBJ2-7, with 10 bases identical to TRBD1. With V trimmed by 5 bases and J by 1 base, 5 bases remained unmatched. The CDR3 length is 15 residues. Germline loops: CDR1 MNHEY, CDR2 SMNVEV (reference sequence).